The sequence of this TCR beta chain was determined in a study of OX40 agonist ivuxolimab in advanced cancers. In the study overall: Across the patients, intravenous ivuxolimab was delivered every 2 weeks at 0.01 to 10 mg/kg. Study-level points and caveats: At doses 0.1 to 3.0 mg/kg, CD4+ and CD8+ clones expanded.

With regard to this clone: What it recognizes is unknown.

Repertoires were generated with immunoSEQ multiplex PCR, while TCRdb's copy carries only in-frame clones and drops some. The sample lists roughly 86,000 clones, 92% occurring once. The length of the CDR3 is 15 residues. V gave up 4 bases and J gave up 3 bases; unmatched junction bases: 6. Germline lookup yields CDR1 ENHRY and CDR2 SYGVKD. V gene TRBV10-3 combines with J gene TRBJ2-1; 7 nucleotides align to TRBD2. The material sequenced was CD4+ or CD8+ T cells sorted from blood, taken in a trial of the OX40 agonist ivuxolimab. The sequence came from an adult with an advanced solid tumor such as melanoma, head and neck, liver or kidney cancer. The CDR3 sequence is CAISATSAVYNEQFF. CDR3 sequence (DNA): TGTGCCATCAGTGCCACTAGCGCAGTCTACAATGAGCAGTTCTTC.